Listed below are T cell receptor beta chains from one sample, sequenced in a study of T cell repertoires in cytomegalovirus infection. MiXCR, applied by TCRdb to the reads, yields one record per CDR3 protein. The sample yields almost 500,000 distinct CDR3 sequences, 10% to 12% seen once. Material: PBMCs. The receptors derive from a human donor in good health (CMV status not recorded). Some clones in this sample may be carry-over from other donors' samples. Both conserved end residues are part of each CDR3. The D gene is left open where the match is weak. Not every row has a clone size; where given, it reads once, few, many or a size class.

clone_size	v_call	j_call	d_call	cdr3_nt	cdr3_aa
many	TRBV7-2	TRBJ2-1	TRBD1	TGTGCCAGCAGCCGGACAGGCTTTACGGATGAGCAGTTCTTC	CASSRTGFTDEQFF
NA	TRBV4-1	TRBJ2-7	NA	TGCGCCAGCAGCCAAGGGACTGATGCCTACTACGAGCAGTACTTC	CASSQGTDAYYEQYF
many	TRBV7-2	TRBJ2-4	TRBD1	TGTGCCAGCAGCACGGACAGGGGCATAAACATTCAGTACTTC	CASSTDRGINIQYF
many	TRBV29-1	TRBJ2-6	TRBD1	TGCAGCGTGCAGAACCTACAGGGGGCACCTCGGGTCCTGACTTTC	CSVQNLQGAPRVLTF
NA	TRBV29-1	TRBJ1-2	NA	TGCAGCGTTGAAGATCGATTCTATGGCTACACCTTC	CSVEDRFYGYTF
few	TRBV29-1	TRBJ2-1	NA	TGCAGCGGAGCCCCCGGGAACGGTGAGCAGTTCTTC	CSGAPGNGEQFF
many	TRBV2	TRBJ2-3	TRBD2	TGTGCCAGCAGTGAAAGGCTAGCGGGGATGAACCGATTCACAGATACGCAGTATTTT	CASSERLAGMNRFTDTQYF
many	TRBV28	TRBJ2-7	NA	TGTGCCAGCAGTCGCACAGCTTCTTTATCTCCCTACGAGCAGTACTTC	CASSRTASLSPYEQYF
many	TRBV12-3/TRBV12-4	TRBJ2-1	TRBD2	TGTGCCAGCAGTTTCCCTAGCGGGGGGACCTACAATGAGCAGTTCTTC	CASSFPSGGTYNEQFF
NA	TRBV3-1	TRBJ2-1	NA	TGTGCCAGCAGCCAAGGACGGTCTAGCAGACGGTACAATGAGCAGTTCTTC	CASSQGRSSRRYNEQFF
few	TRBV7-9	TRBJ1-2	NA	TGTGCCAGCACCTTACTAACGGACTATGGCTACACCTTC	CASTLLTDYGYTF
many	TRBV12-3/TRBV12-4	TRBJ2-7	NA	TGTGCCAGCAGTTCCGTCCCAGGCCCCTACGAGCAGTACTTC	CASSSVPGPYEQYF
NA	TRBV29-1	TRBJ1-2	NA	TGCAGCGTGGGGCGGACTAACTATGGCTACACCTTC	CSVGRTNYGYTF
many	TRBV5-8	TRBJ2-1	NA	TGTGCCAGCAGCTCAGGGACCACATCCAATTTTCATGAGCAGTTCTTC	CASSSGTTSNFHEQFF
many	TRBV6-1	TRBJ2-1	TRBD1	TGTGCCAGCAGGGAGATGGACAGGGGGTCCTACAATGAGCAGTTCTTC	CASREMDRGSYNEQFF
many	TRBV5-6	TRBJ1-1	NA	TGTGCCAGCAGCTTGAACAGCGAAGCTTTCTTT	CASSLNSEAFF
many	TRBV12-3/TRBV12-4	TRBJ1-1	TRBD1	TGTGCCAGCAGCCTGGACAGGGGGCGAGGCACTGAAGCTTTCTTT	CASSLDRGRGTEAFF
NA	TRBV2	TRBJ1-4	NA	TGTGCCAGCTGTTGGGGGTCTAATGAAAAACTGTTTTTT	CASCWGSNEKLFF
few	TRBV20-1	TRBJ1-1	NA	TGCAGTGCTCGTAGCGCTAGGTACATGAACACTGAAGCTTTCTTT	CSARSARYMNTEAFF
NA	TRBV11-2	TRBJ1-1	NA	TGTGCCAGCAGCTTAGATACTGTGTTGGCCCGGTTTACTTTGAACACTGAAGCTTTCTTT	CASSLDTVLARFTLNTEAFF
many	TRBV11-2	TRBJ1-3	NA	TGTGCCAGCAGCTTATACAGGGGAAACACCATATATTTT	CASSLYRGNTIYF
NA	TRBV14	TRBJ2-3	TRBD2	TGTGCCAGCAGCCAGACTAGCGGGAGAAGTGGCACAGATACGCAGTATTTT	CASSQTSGRSGTDTQYF
few	TRBV13	TRBJ2-7	TRBD2	TGTGCCAGCAGATCGGCTAGCGGTTCCTACGAGCAGTACTTC	CASRSASGSYEQYF
many	TRBV20-1	TRBJ2-5	TRBD2	TGCAGTGCAACTCTGGCTAGCGGGAGGGCCTATGAGACCCAGTACTTC	CSATLASGRAYETQYF
many	TRBV7-8	TRBJ1-4	NA	TGTGCCAGCAGCTTAGGGGGGACATCCGAAAAACTGTTTTTT	CASSLGGTSEKLFF
many	TRBV7-9	TRBJ2-2	NA	TGTGCCAGCAGCCCGGCGAGCACCGGGGAGCTGTTTTTT	CASSPASTGELFF
many	TRBV25-1	TRBJ2-3	TRBD2	TGTGCCAGCAGTGCTTCATGGACTAGCGGCATCACAGATACGCAGTATTTT	CASSASWTSGITDTQYF
NA	TRBV10-3	TRBJ1-1	NA	TGTGCCATCAGTGAGTCCAGGGGAAGGGCGATGTGGGATGAAGCTTTCTTT	CAISESRGRAMWDEAFF
many	TRBV7-2	TRBJ1-5	NA	TGTGCCAGCAGCCTGAAAGGGATTTATAGCAATCAGCCCCAGCATTTT	CASSLKGIYSNQPQHF
NA	TRBV9	TRBJ1-2	NA	TGTGCCAGCAGCGTAGAAGCATCGACTTCCCATGGCTACACCTTC	CASSVEASTSHGYTF
few	TRBV20-1	TRBJ2-7	NA	TGCAGTGCCGCCGGGGGGCGGGGCCCCTACGAGCAGTACTTC	CSAAGGRGPYEQYF
many	TRBV28	TRBJ2-5	TRBD1	TGTGCCAGCAGTTTTAATGCCGGGACAGCGTTTTCACAAGAGACCCAGTACTTC	CASSFNAGTAFSQETQYF
NA	TRBV3-1	TRBJ2-3	NA	TGTGCCAGCAGCCAAGACGCGGGGGCCGTCACAGATACGCAGTATTTT	CASSQDAGAVTDTQYF
few	TRBV6-1	TRBJ1-2	NA	TGTGCCAGCAGTTCCCGGGCTGCGGGGGGCTATGGCTACACCTTC	CASSSRAAGGYGYTF
many	TRBV19	TRBJ2-3	NA	TGTGCCAGTAGTATCAGAGATACGCAGTATTTT	CASSIRDTQYF
many	TRBV7-3	TRBJ2-5	NA	TGTGCCAGCAGCCGGACGGGCAGTCAAGAGACCCAGTACTTC	CASSRTGSQETQYF
NA	TRBV11-2	TRBJ2-2	NA	TGTGCCAGCAGCTTAGGATGGTTGACAGCGAACACCGGGGAGCTGTTTTTT	CASSLGWLTANTGELFF
many	TRBV7-2	TRBJ2-2	NA	TGTGCCAGCAGCTTACTGCCTCTTAGGAACACCGGGGAGCTGTTTTTT	CASSLLPLRNTGELFF
NA	TRBV20-1	TRBJ2-1	TRBD2	TGCAGTGCTCAAGCGGGAGGGACATACAATGAGCAGTTCTTC	CSAQAGGTYNEQFF
NA	TRBV15	TRBJ1-2	NA	TGTGCCACCAGCAGAGATACGAGGGCCTATGGCTACACCTTC	CATSRDTRAYGYTF
NA	TRBV15	TRBJ2-2	NA	TGTGCCACCAGCAGAGAATTCGGGGAGCTGTTTTTT	CATSREFGELFF
few	TRBV19	TRBJ2-3	TRBD2	TGTGCCAGTAGTCCCGGGGGACTAGCGGGGCCACCTCCGTATTTT	CASSPGGLAGPPPYF
NA	TRBV18	TRBJ2-3	TRBD2	TGTGCCAGCTCATCTACCCCCGGGACTAGACTCACAGATACGCAGTATTTT	CASSSTPGTRLTDTQYF
NA	TRBV19	TRBJ2-5	TRBD2	TGTGCCAGTAGTGCGCTAGCGGGGGGTGGAGAGACCCAGTACTTC	CASSALAGGGETQYF
NA	TRBV20-1	TRBJ2-2	TRBD2	TGCAGTGCTAGAGATACCAGCGGGGGTCGAGATGACACCGGGGAGCTGTTTTTT	CSARDTSGGRDDTGELFF
many	TRBV6-5	TRBJ1-4	NA	TGTGCCAGCAGTTCTCGGGGGGAAAAGGTCCCTAGGGAAAAACTGTTTTTT	CASSSRGEKVPREKLFF